The clone carrying this T cell receptor beta chain was found a few times. Its target is unknown. Trimming took 6 bases from V and 7 from J, leaving 16 bases between them. The CDR3 runs 15 residues. TCRdb itself ran the RT-PCR reads through MiXCR, one entry per CDR3 protein. This table holds about 500,000 distinct CDR3 sequences, roughly 7.6% found once. This sample is part of a study of response to subunit inactivated influenza vaccine. Study conclusions and caveats: Few additional T cells are recruited per seasonal influenza vaccination, authors suggested.

The TCR sequence derives from a man between 50 and 75 years old who received an inactivated influenza vaccine. The sample consisted of PBMCs from blood, taken roughly 24 months after vaccination. J is TRBJ1-6 and V is TRBV12-3 or TRBV12-4, with a weak D call TRBD1 (6 bases). CDR3 protein: CASRPTGVTNSPLHF. The CDR3 DNA reads as TGTGCCAGCAGACCGACAGGTGTCACAAATTCACCCCTCCACTTT.